This TCR beta chain came from a study of shared clonotypes between healthy human individuals. Study-wide context: Donors had three CD4 naive, three CD4 memory, two CD8 naive and one CD8 memory plate apiece. Study observations and caveats: The study's rarefaction showed incomplete sorted-subset sequencing despite large depth.

TCRdb's copy holds only in-frame clones and misses some; the assay was immunoSEQ multiplex PCR. Here the sample spans millions of clones, more than 80% being singletons. Of note for this clone: Its antigen is unknown.

CD4+ cell separation produced CD45RA+ naive and CD45RA-negative memory subsets. This receptor was taken from a man between 18 and 35 years old in good health. The sequencing sample was made of naive CD4+ T cells sorted from blood. Stated subset: CD45RA+ positively selected.

CDR3 residues: CASSQEPGQGRTQYF. The CDR3 coding sequence is TGCGCCAGCAGCCAAGAGCCGGGACAGGGGCGGACCCAGTACTTC. The J gene is TRBJ2-5, the V gene TRBV4-1; TRBD1 agrees at 10 bases. This CDR3 is 15 amino acids long. The V gene end was trimmed by 0 bases and the J gene end by 7 bases; junction bases not matched to a gene: 5. Germline CDR1 and CDR2: MGHRA and YSYEKL.